What follows is one TCR beta chain and its context. What antigen it recognizes has not been identified. Per-nucleotide qualities are absent, and no much larger clonotype sits a single base away. These data are taken from a study of blood T cell repertoires in COVID-19 (dated by TCRdb to 2018 to 2020). With regard to the full study: Samples from collaborators originated in the United States, Italy and Spain and spanned both the acute and convalescent phases of COVID-19. The material from the prospective study consisted of cDNA or gDNA derived from T cells, B-cell-depleted T cells, or PBMCs. Deeply sampled blood TCRbeta repertoires from subjects exposed to, actively infected with, or recovered from COVID-19 were included in the dataset. The repertoires were made available in a free public database intended to serve as a resource for research on the immune response to SARS-CoV-2. The samples were drawn from the first 160 participants of the ongoing ImmuneRACE study and from 950 to 1,500 subjects provided by 6 global collaborators. Nearly every sample came with metadata listing a de-identified subject ID, COVID-19 status, age in years and sex. Where HLA class I and class II types were available, the types were taken from metadata supplied by the sample provider, not from assay-based typing.

Participants in the prospective study were aged roughly 18 to 100 years, lived in 20 to 30 United States geographic areas, and enrolled through a virtual design. In the prospective study, participants were assigned to cohorts based on the clinical history participants reported in a screening survey and a study questionnaire. In the prospective study, whole blood, serum and a nasopharyngeal or oropharyngeal swab were collected from each participant by mobile phlebotomists. Prospective study participants could optionally give additional blood draws and questionnaires over an approximately 2-month period. Before DNA extraction, prospective study blood samples were shipped either frozen or at room temperature. TCRbeta CDR3 regions were amplified from genomic DNA by means of the immunoSEQ Assay, a bias-controlled multiplex PCR. The authors' analysis ran thus. Within the assay, amplification of reference gene primers was used to estimate how many nucleated cells each sample contained. Sequence reads were collapsed and filtered to measure the absolute abundance of every unique TCRbeta CDR3 rearrangement. For each sample, productive Simpson clonality was calculated as the square root of Simpson's diversity index across productive rearrangements. TCRdb holds this immuneACCESS table with in-frame rearrangements only. Some clones are missing; in checked studies, unresolved V genes explain under half, and the rest has no known cause. That table supplies the V and J calls and clone size; D and trimming were determined from the DNA. This sample is represented by under 200,000 clones; approximately 86% of them were singletons. About 5.5% of the sample belongs to the ten largest clones.

On the study overall, not on this receptor specifically: The amount of clinical and demographic metadata varied by source and participant and was provided uncurated.

The germline V gene provides CDR1 SGHVS and CDR2 FQNEAQ. The CDR3 runs 15 amino acids, cysteine and phenylalanine included. Of all the DNA, just the CDR3 is kept, 45 bases in frame from base 1. At the junction V is shortened by 7 bases and J by 3 bases, with 17 bases in between. The rearrangement joined TRBV7-8 to TRBJ2-3; the D gene is perhaps TRBD1, on 6 matching bases. The sequencing input was PBMCs or T cells enriched from blood (not recorded which). The TCR comes from an older woman with acute COVID-19. The CDR3 protein sequence reads: CASTSQGRRTDTQYF. The DNA sequence is TGTGCCAGCACCTCCCAGGGGAGAAGGACAGATACGCAGTATTTT.